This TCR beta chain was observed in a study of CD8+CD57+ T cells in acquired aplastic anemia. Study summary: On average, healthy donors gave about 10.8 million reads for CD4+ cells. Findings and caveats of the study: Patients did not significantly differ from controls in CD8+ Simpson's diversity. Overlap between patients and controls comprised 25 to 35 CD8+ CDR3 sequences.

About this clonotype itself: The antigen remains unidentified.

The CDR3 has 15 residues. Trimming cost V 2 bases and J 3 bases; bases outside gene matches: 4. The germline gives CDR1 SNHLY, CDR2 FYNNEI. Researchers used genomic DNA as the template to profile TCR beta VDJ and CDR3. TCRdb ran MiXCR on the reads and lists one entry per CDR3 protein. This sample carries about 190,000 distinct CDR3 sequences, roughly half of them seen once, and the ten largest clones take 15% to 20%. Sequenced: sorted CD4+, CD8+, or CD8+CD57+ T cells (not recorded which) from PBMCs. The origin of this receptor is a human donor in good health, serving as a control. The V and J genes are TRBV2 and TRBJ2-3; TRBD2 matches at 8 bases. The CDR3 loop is CASSEPAGETDTQYF. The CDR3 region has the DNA TGTGCCAGCAGTGAACCAGCGGGAGAAACAGATACGCAGTATTTT.